This TCR beta chain was identified during a study of OX40 agonist ivuxolimab in advanced cancers. At the level of the study: The mean age was 60 years, ranging from about 20 to 79, with more than 70% of participants male.

Baseline, cycle 4 day 1, and cycle 7 day 1 were the blood sampling points. Study results and limitations: Low normalized T-cell clonal expansion was also seen in some nonresponders. CD8+ T cells (on average) carried more expanded clones than CD4+ T cells.

Assay: immunoSEQ multiplex PCR; the TCRdb copy retains only in-frame clones and omits some. Found here are 73,000 or so clones, about 88% of them singletons; the top ten hold less than 3%. CDR3 length: 14 residues. Looked up from germline, CDR1 is MNHNY and CDR2 is SVGAGI (reference sequence). Trimming cost V 6 bases and J 5 bases, with 16 bases left between them. On this clone itself: Its antigen is not identified.

This receptor was obtained from an adult with an advanced solid tumor such as melanoma, head and neck, liver or kidney cancer. The sample was CD4+ or CD8+ T cells sorted from blood, taken in a trial of the OX40 agonist ivuxolimab. V is TRBV6-6 and J is TRBJ1-1; a weak D match, TRBD1 (5 bases). This CDR3 reads CASRLGRWRTEAFF. The CDR3 DNA follows: TGTGCCAGCAGATTGGGACGGTGGAGGACTGAAGCTTTCTTT.